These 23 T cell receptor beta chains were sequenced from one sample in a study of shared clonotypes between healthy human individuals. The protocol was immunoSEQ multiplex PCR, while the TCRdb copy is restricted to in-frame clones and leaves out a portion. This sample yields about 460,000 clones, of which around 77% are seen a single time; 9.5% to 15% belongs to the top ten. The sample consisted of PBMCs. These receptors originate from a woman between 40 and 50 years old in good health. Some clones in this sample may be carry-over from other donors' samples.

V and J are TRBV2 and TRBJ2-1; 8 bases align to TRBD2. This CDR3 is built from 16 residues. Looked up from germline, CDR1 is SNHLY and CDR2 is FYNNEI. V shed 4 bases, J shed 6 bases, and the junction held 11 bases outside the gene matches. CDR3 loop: CASSAPGLVDSNEQFF. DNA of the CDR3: TGTGCCAGCAGTGCCCCGGGACTAGTGGATTCCAATGAGCAGTTCTTC.

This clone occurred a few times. The CDR3 nucleotides are TGTGCCAGCAGGAGGACAGGCGACTATTATAGCAATCAGCCCCAGCATTTT. Translating it yields CASRRTGDYYSNQPQHF. The chain employs TRBV2 and TRBJ1-5, with 7 bases identical to TRBD1. Germline CDR1 and CDR2: SNHLY and FYNNEI. The CDR3 covers 17 residues. V lost 6 bases, J lost 0 bases, and 11 bases stayed unmatched. The full variable domain, completed using reference TRBV2 and TRBJ1-5, is EPEVTQTPSHQVTQMGQEVILRCVPISNHLYFYWYRQILGQKVEFLVSFYNNEISEKSEIFDDQFSVERPDGSNFTLKIRSTKLEDSAMYFCASRRTGDYYSNQPQHFGDGTRLSIL.

The CDR3 spells CAIREEGRTEAFF. CDR3 DNA sequence: TGTGCCATCAGGGAGGAGGGAAGGACTGAAGCTTTCTTT. The J gene is TRBJ1-1, the V gene TRBV10-3; D ambiguous. CDR1 is ENHRY and CDR2 is SYGVKD in the germline V gene. CDR3 length equals 13 residues. Trimming pared 6 bases from V and 5 bases from J, leaving 13 bases between.

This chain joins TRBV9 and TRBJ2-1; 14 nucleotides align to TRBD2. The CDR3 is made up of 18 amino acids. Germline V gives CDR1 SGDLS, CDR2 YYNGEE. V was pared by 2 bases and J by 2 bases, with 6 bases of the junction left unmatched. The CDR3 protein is CASSVGLAGEQTYNEQFF. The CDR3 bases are TGTGCCAGCAGCGTGGGACTAGCGGGAGAACAAACCTACAATGAGCAGTTCTTC.

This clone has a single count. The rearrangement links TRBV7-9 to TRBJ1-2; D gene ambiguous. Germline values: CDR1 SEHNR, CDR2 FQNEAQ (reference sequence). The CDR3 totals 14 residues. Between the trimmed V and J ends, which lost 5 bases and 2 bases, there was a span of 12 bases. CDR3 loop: CASSTLVSNYGYTF. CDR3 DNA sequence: TGTGCCAGCAGCACTCTAGTCTCCAACTATGGCTACACCTTC.

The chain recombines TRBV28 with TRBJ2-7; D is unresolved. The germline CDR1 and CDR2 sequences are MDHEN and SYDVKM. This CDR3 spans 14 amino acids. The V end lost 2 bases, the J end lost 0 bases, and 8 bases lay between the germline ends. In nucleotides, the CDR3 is TGTGCCAGCAGTTTACGGCAATACTCCTACGAGCAGTACTTC. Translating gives CASSLRQYSYEQYF.

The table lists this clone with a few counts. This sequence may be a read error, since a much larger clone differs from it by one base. CDR3 nucleotides: TGTGCCTGGAGGGGAAGAGGGAATTCACCCCTCCACTTT. It encodes CAWRGRGNSPLHF. V and J are TRBV30 and TRBJ1-6; D not certain. Trimming left V 3 bases short and J 7 bases short, with 10 bases between. Germline V gene data show CDR1 as GTSNPN and CDR2 as SVGIG (reference sequence). This CDR3 contains 13 residues.

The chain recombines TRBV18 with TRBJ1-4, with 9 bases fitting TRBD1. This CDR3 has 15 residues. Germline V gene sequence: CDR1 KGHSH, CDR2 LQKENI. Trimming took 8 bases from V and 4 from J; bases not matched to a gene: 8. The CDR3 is CASSQDRGFNEKLFF. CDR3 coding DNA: TGTGCCAGCAGCCAGGACAGGGGCTTTAATGAAAAACTGTTTTTT.

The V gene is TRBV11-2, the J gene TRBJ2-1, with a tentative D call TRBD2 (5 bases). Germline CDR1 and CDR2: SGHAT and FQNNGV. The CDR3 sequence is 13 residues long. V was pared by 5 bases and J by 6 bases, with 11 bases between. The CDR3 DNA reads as TGTGCCAGCAGCGGCGGGCAGATCAATGAGCAGTTCTTC. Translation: CASSGGQINEQFF. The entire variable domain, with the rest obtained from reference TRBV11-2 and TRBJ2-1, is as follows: EAGVAQSPRYKIIEKRQSVAFWCNPISGHATLYWYQQILGQGPKLLIQFQNNGVVDDSQLPKDRFSAERLKGVDSTLKIQPAKLEDSAVYLCASSGGQINEQFFGPGTRLTVL.

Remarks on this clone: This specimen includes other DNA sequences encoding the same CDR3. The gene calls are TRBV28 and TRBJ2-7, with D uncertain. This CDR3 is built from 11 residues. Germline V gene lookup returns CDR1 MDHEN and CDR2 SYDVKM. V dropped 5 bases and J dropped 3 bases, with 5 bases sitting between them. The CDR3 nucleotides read TGTGCCAGCAGTCGCTACTACGAGCAGTACTTC. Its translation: CASSRYYEQYF.

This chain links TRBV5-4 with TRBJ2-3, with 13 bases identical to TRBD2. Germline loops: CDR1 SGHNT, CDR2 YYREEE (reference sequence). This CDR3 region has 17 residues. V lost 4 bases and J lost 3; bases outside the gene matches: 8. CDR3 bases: TGTGCCAGCAGCACAGGACTAGCGGGAGCGGGTACAGATACGCAGTATTTT. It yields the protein CASSTGLAGAGTDTQYF. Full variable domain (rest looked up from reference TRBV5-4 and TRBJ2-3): ETGVTQSPTHLIKTRGQQVTLRCSSQSGHNTVSWYQQALGQGPQFIFQYYREEENGRGNFPPRFSGLQFPNYSSELNVNALELDDSALYLCASSTGLAGAGTDTQYFGPGTRLTVL.

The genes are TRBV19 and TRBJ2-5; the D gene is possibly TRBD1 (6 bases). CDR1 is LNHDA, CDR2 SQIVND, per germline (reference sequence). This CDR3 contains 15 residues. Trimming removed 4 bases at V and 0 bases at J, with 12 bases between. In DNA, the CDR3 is TGTGCCAGTAGTACCCGGACAGCGTACCAAGAGACCCAGTACTTC. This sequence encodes CASSTRTAYQETQYF.

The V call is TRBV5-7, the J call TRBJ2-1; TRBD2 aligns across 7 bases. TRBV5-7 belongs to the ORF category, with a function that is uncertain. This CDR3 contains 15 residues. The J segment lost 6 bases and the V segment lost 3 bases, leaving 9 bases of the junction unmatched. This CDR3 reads CASSSRRESGNEQFF. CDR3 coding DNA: TGTGCCAGCAGCTCCCGGCGGGAGAGCGGCAATGAGCAGTTCTTC.

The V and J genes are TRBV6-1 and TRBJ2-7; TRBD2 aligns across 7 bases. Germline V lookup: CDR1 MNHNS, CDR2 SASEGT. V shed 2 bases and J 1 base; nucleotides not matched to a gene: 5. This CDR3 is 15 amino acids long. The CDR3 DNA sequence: TGTGCCAGCAGTGAATTCCTAGCGGCGTCCTACGAGCAGTACTTC. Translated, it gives CASSEFLAASYEQYF.

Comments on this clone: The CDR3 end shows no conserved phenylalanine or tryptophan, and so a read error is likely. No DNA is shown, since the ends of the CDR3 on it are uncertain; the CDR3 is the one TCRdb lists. CDR3 sequence reads: CASSKAGGLAGYYEQYL. The V call is TRBV21-1, the J call TRBJ2-7; the table gives TRBD2 as D, unverified against the DNA. TRBV21-1 is a pseudogene locus. The CDR3 is made up of 17 amino acids, end residues included.

The CDR3 protein is CASSQEGGNEQYF. CDR3 in DNA: TGTGCCAGCAGCCAAGAGGGAGGGAATGAGCAGTACTTC. The genes are TRBV14 and TRBJ2-7; 7 bases agree with TRBD2. V gave up 0 bases and J gave up 7 bases; unmatched junction bases: 3. In germline, CDR1 is SGHDN, CDR2 FVKESK. The CDR3 extends over 13 amino acids.

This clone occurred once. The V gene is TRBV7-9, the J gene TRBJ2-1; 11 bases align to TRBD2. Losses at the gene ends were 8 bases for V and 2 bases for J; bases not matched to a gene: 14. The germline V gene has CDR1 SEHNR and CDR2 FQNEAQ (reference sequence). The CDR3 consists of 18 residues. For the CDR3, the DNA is TGTGCCAGCTTTCCCCCTAGCGGGAGGCAAACACCCTACAATGAGCAGTTCTTC. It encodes CASFPPSGRQTPYNEQFF.

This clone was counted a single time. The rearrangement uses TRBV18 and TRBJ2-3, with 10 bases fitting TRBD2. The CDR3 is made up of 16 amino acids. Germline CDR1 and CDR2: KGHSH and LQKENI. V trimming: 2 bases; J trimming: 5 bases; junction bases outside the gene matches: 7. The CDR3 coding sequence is TGTGCCAGCTCACCAACTTCTAGCGGGAGTGTAGATACGCAGTATTTT. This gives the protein CASSPTSSGSVDTQYF. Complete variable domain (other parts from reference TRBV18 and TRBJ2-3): NAGVMQNPRHLVRRRGQEARLRCSPMKGHSHVYWYRQLPEEGLKFMVYLQKENIIDESGMPKERFSAEFPKEGPSILRIQQVVRGDSAAYFCASSPTSSGSVDTQYFGPGTRLTVL.

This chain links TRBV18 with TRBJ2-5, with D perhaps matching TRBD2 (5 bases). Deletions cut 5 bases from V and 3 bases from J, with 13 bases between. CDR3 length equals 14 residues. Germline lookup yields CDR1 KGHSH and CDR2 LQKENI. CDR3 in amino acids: CASSANPGKETQYF. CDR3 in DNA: TGTGCCAGCTCAGCCAATCCGGGGAAAGAGACCCAGTACTTC.

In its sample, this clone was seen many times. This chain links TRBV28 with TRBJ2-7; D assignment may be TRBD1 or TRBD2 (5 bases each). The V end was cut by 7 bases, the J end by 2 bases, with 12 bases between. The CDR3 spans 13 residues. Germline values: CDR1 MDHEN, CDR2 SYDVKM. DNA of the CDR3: TGTGCCAGCATGACGAGGGGTACCTACGAGCAGTACTTC. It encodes CASMTRGTYEQYF. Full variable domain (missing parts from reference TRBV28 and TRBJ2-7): DVKVTQSSRYLVKRTGEKVFLECVQDMDHENMFWYRQDPGLGLRLIYFSYDVKMKEKGDIPEGYSVSREKKERFSLILESASTNQTSMYLCASMTRGTYEQYFGPGTRLTVT.

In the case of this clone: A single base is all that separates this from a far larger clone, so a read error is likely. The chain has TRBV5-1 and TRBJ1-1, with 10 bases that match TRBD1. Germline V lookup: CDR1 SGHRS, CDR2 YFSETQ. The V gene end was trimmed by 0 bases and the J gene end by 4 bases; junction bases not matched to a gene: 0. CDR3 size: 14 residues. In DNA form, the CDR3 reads TGCGCCAGCAGCTTGGGGACAGGGGGCACTGAAGCTTTCTTT. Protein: CASSLGTGGTEAFF.

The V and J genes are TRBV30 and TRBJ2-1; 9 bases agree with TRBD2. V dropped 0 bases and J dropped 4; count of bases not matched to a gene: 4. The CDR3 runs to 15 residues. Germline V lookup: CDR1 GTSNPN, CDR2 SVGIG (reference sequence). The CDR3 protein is CAWSVPLAGYNEQFF. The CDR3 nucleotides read TGTGCCTGGAGTGTACCCCTAGCGGGGTACAATGAGCAGTTCTTC.

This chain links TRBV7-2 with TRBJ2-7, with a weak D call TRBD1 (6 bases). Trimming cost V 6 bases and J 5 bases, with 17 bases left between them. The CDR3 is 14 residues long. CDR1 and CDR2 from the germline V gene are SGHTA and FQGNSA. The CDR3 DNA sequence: TGTGCCAGCAGACCCAGGGGAGATGGCCACGAGCAGTACTTC. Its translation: CASRPRGDGHEQYF.